Each of the 27 T cell receptor beta chains below was sequenced from the same sample in a study of T cell repertoires in cytomegalovirus infection (dated by TCRdb to about 2019). Sequencing was performed on an Illumina HiSeq 1500. TCRdb reran the public reads through fastp at Q25 and MiXCR, keeping productive beta chains. Entries that share a CDR3 protein sequence are merged under the most common genes and DNA. This sample is represented by some 200,000 distinct CDR3 sequences; under 25% of them were singletons. The ten largest make up 2.5% to 3% of the sample. The sequenced sample consisted of PBMCs. The receptors were gathered from a human donor in good health (CMV status not recorded). Some clones in this sample may be carry-over from other donors' samples.

This clonotype has just a few counts. The rearrangement uses TRBV27 and TRBJ2-5; D unclear. In germline, CDR1 is MNHEY, CDR2 SMNVEV (reference sequence). Trimming left V 6 bases short and J 4 bases short, with 12 bases between. The CDR3 extends over 13 amino acids. The CDR3: CASSPIGPETQYF. In nucleotides, the CDR3 is TGTGCCAGCAGCCCCATAGGTCCAGAGACCCAGTACTTC.

The rearrangement joins TRBV29-1 to TRBJ1-5; D is unresolved. Deletions cut 4 bases from V and 4 bases from J, with 11 bases between. The germline CDR1 and CDR2 sequences are SQVTM and ANQGSEA. The CDR3 is 13 residues long. CDR3 loop: CSVGAGLNQPQHF. The CDR3 coding sequence is TGCAGCGTTGGGGCGGGTTTGAATCAGCCCCAGCATTTT.

This clonotype is a singleton in its sample. A much larger clone differs from this one at a single base, so this may be a read error. J is TRBJ2-2 and V is TRBV2; D not resolved. CDR3 length: 13 amino acids. V was pared by 5 bases and J by 9 bases, with 13 bases between. Germline V gene lookup returns CDR1 SNHLY and CDR2 FYNNEI. The CDR3 is CASSPHGPWELFF. The CDR3 DNA reads as TGTGCCAGCAGTCCCCACGGTCCCTGGGAGCTGTTTTTT. The full variable domain, with the rest looked up from reference TRBV2 and TRBJ2-2, is EPEVTQTPSHQVTQMGQEVILRCVPISNHLYFYWYRQILGQKVEFLVSFYNNEISEKSEIFDDQFSVERPDGSNFTLKIRSTKLEDSAMYFCASSPHGPWELFFGEGSRLTVL.

The rearrangement uses TRBV29-1 and TRBJ2-2, with TRBD1 identical over 7 bases. The CDR3 covers 16 residues. Germline CDR1 and CDR2: SQVTM and ANQGSEA. Trimming cost V 7 bases and J 2 bases; bases outside gene matches: 13. CDR3 in amino acids: CSARSGNRGNTGELFF. Written as DNA, the CDR3 is TGCAGCGCGCGGTCAGGGAACAGGGGTAACACCGGGGAGCTGTTTTTT.

V usage is TRBV6-5 and J usage is TRBJ2-7; D is ambiguous. CDR3 length: 17 amino acids. V dropped 0 bases and J dropped 2 bases, with 17 bases sitting between them. Germline V gene data show CDR1 as MNHEY and CDR2 as SVGAGI. This chain's CDR3 is CASSYSNQASSTYEQYF. For the CDR3, the DNA is TGTGCCAGCAGTTACTCGAATCAGGCCAGTTCTACCTACGAGCAGTACTTC.

The V gene is TRBV19, the J gene TRBJ2-1; weak D call: TRBD1 (6 bases). The germline V gene has CDR1 LNHDA and CDR2 SQIVND (reference sequence). With 3 bases removed from V and 8 bases from J, the gap between germline ends came to 11 bases. The CDR3 is 13 amino acids. The DNA for the CDR3 is TGTGCCAGTAGTATCCCAGGGGTGGATGAGCAGTTCTTC. It codes for CASSIPGVDEQFF.

Only a few counts were recorded for this clonotype. The CDR3 bases are TGCGCCAGCAGCTCGAGGGGGGACAGGGAAAATGAAAAACTGTTTTTT. Amino acids: CASSSRGDRENEKLFF. The chain is built from TRBV5-1 and TRBJ1-4, with 9 bases aligning to TRBD1. CDR3 length: 16 residues. J was trimmed by 5 bases and V by 3 bases; bases with no gene match: 8. Germline-derived CDR1 and CDR2 are SGHRS and YFSETQ.

The CDR3 loop is CASSLRTGGGQPQHF. In nucleotides, the CDR3 is TGTGCCAGCAGCTTAAGGACAGGAGGGGGACAGCCCCAGCATTTT. The chain carries TRBV27 and TRBJ1-5; the match to TRBD1 covers 7 bases. Unmatched junction bases numbered 12, after V lost 6 bases and J lost 7 bases. The germline gives CDR1 MNHEY, CDR2 SMNVEV (reference sequence). The CDR3 spans 15 residues.

This clonotype has only one observation. The gene calls are TRBV7-2 and TRBJ1-1, with a tentative D call TRBD1 (6 bases). The CDR3 extends over 17 amino acids. Germline CDR1 SGHTA, CDR2 FQGNSA. V lost 5 bases and J lost 5, with 24 bases in between. The CDR3 region has the DNA TGTGCCAGCAGCAACAGAGGGACACGTCGCGGAGAGACTGAAGCTTTCTTT. Residues: CASSNRGTRRGETEAFF.

Details on this clonotype: A much larger clone sits a single nucleotide away, making a read error possible. The chain recombines TRBV28 with TRBJ2-1; 12 bases agree with TRBD2. The V segment lost 5 bases and the J segment 1 base; nucleotides outside the gene matches: 9. The germline gives CDR1 MDHEN, CDR2 SYDVKM. This CDR3 region has 18 residues. Here the CDR3 DNA reads TGTGCCAGCAGTACGAGACTAGCGGGAGACGTATCCTACAATGAGCAGTTCTTC. Its translation is CASSTRLAGDVSYNEQFF.

This clonotype showed up just a few times. The J gene is TRBJ2-1, the V gene TRBV18; no definite D call. V gave up 1 base and J gave up 9 bases, with 22 bases separating them. The germline V gene encodes CDR1 KGHSH and CDR2 LQKENI. This CDR3 has 17 amino acids. This CDR3 is CASSPLVTSATHSEQFF. Written as DNA, the CDR3 is TGTGCCAGCTCACCACTCGTTACCTCGGCTACCCACAGTGAGCAGTTCTTC.

The chain employs TRBV19 and TRBJ1-6; tentative D call: TRBD1 (5 bases). Trimming cost V 6 bases and J 4 bases, with 10 bases left between them. In germline, CDR1 is LNHDA, CDR2 SQIVND (reference sequence). The CDR3 sequence is 14 residues long. Here the CDR3 reads CASRGRAYNSPLHF. The CDR3 DNA follows: TGTGCCAGTAGGGGCAGGGCGTATAATTCACCCCTCCACTTT.

This clonotype was seen a few times. V and J are TRBV5-4 and TRBJ2-1; D possibly corresponds to TRBD2 (5 bases). This CDR3 region has 15 residues. The ends were cut back, 0 bases at V and 7 bases at J, with 14 bases in the middle. Germline CDR1 SGHNT, CDR2 YYREEE (reference sequence). CDR3 sequence: CASSLESGIWNEQFF. Here the CDR3 DNA reads TGTGCCAGCAGCTTGGAGTCCGGGATATGGAATGAGCAGTTCTTC.

There are a few counts of this clonotype. The chain employs TRBV7-2 and TRBJ2-2; D remains unclear. Germline V gene lookup returns CDR1 SGHTA and CDR2 FQGNSA. V lost 3 bases and J lost 5, with 7 bases in between. The CDR3 spans 13 residues. The CDR3 DNA reads as TGTGCCAGCAGCTTTCCGGCAACCGGGGAGCTGTTTTTT. Translated: CASSFPATGELFF.

The chain employs TRBV20-1 and TRBJ1-2; D uncertain. CDR1 is DFQATT, CDR2 SNEGSKA, per germline (reference sequence). With 0 bases removed from V and 4 bases from J, the gap between germline ends came to 9 bases. The CDR3 contains 13 residues. The CDR3 DNA is TGCAGTGCTAGAGACCCCCTATTCTATGGCTACACCTTC. Translating it yields CSARDPLFYGYTF.

There are many counts of this clonotype. The chain employs TRBV27 and TRBJ2-7; weak D call: TRBD1 (6 bases). The length of the CDR3 is 15 residues. The germline V and J ends were trimmed by 6 bases and 3 bases, with 18 bases remaining between them. Germline V gene sequence: CDR1 MNHEY, CDR2 SMNVEV (reference sequence). This CDR3 reads CASSLHRVRSYEQYF. Here the CDR3 DNA reads TGTGCCAGCAGCCTTCACAGGGTTCGGAGCTACGAGCAGTACTTC.

In its sample, this clonotype was seen many times. The gene calls are TRBV6-5 and TRBJ1-4; 9 nucleotides match TRBD1. The CDR3 runs 17 residues. Germline assignment: CDR1 MNHEY and CDR2 SVGAGI. V shed 2 bases and J 5 bases; nucleotides not matched to a gene: 9. CDR3 sequence (DNA): TGTGCCAGCAGTTACACCATAGACAGGGGGACCAATGAAAAACTGTTTTTT. It translates to CASSYTIDRGTNEKLFF.

Details on this clonotype: A read error may be the cause here, since a much bigger clone is one base away. Here the CDR3 DNA reads TGTGCCAGCAGCTCCCCGGGACCAGCTAGCACCGGGGAGCTGTTTTTT. This gives the protein CASSSPGPASTGELFF. The rearrangement uses TRBV7-6 and TRBJ2-2; D is tentatively TRBD1 or TRBD2 (5 bases each). In germline, CDR1 is SGHVS, CDR2 FNYEAQ. Between the trimmed V and J ends, which lost 4 bases and 4 bases, there was a span of 16 bases. The CDR3 runs to 16 residues.

This clonotype was seen a handful of times. The chain employs TRBV5-1 and TRBJ2-7; maybe TRBD2 (5 bases). V lost 3 bases to trimming and J lost 7 bases, with 26 bases between them. Germline lookup yields CDR1 SGHRS and CDR2 YFSETQ. The CDR3 runs to 17 residues. CDR3 loop: CASSSRRLPWEKKEQYF. The CDR3 region has the DNA TGCGCCAGCAGCTCTAGGAGACTACCCTGGGAGAAGAAGGAGCAGTACTTC.

This clonotype is labeled medium-sized. This chain links TRBV7-2 with TRBJ2-7; 8 nucleotides match TRBD2. This CDR3 spans 15 amino acids. Germline CDR1 and CDR2: SGHTA and FQGNSA. After removal of 6 bases from V and 6 bases from J, the junction contained 13 bases not matched to a gene. CDR3 in amino acids: CASRASGLGSGEQYF. CDR3 nucleotides: TGTGCCAGCAGGGCATCGGGACTAGGATCGGGCGAGCAGTACTTC.

This clonotype was seen a handful of times. This chain joins TRBV11-2 and TRBJ2-5; 15 bases align to TRBD2. J gave up 8 bases and V 4 bases, and 5 bases lay outside the gene matches. The CDR3 runs 15 residues. Germline loops: CDR1 SGHAT, CDR2 FQNNGV. CDR3 DNA: TGTGCCAGCAGCTCAGGGACTAGCGGGGGGCCCACCCAGTACTTC. Protein product: CASSSGTSGGPTQYF.

The chain links TRBV24-1 to TRBJ2-1; TRBD2 matches 8 bases. Trimming cost V 3 bases and J 6 bases; bases outside gene matches: 6. CDR1 is KGHDR and CDR2 is SFDVKD in the germline V gene. The CDR3 covers 15 residues. The CDR3 DNA reads as TGTGCCACCAGTGATGCCAGCGGGAGTTTCAATGAGCAGTTCTTC. Translated, it gives CATSDASGSFNEQFF.

This clonotype was counted a few times. The chain has TRBV20-1 and TRBJ1-6; the D gene is possibly TRBD1 (6 bases). V gave up 3 bases and J gave up 13 bases, with 13 bases separating them. Germline V gene sequence: CDR1 DFQATT, CDR2 SNEGSKA (reference sequence). The CDR3 is 12 residues long. The CDR3 nucleotides read TGCAGTGCTAGGCTCAGGGGCTCGCCCCTCCACTTT. Its translation is CSARLRGSPLHF.

The J gene is TRBJ1-4, the V gene TRBV6-2 or TRBV6-3; D perhaps matches TRBD1 (5 bases). This CDR3 is 15 amino acids long. Trimming took off 2 bases at V and 4 bases at J, with 11 bases between the two ends. CDR1 and CDR2 (germline): MNHEY, SVGEGT. CDR3 nucleotide sequence: TGTGCCAGCAGTTACGTCGGCGGGGGTAATGAAAAACTGTTTTTT. This encodes CASSYVGGGNEKLFF.

The chain couples TRBV28 to TRBJ1-5, with D maybe TRBD1 (5 bases). Germline assignment: CDR1 MDHEN and CDR2 SYDVKM. Trimming removed 1 base at V and 0 bases at J, with 7 bases between. The CDR3 loop spans 15 amino acids. This CDR3 reads CASSLSQGSNQPQHF. Written as DNA, the CDR3 is TGTGCCAGCAGTTTATCGCAGGGTAGCAATCAGCCCCAGCATTTT.

This clonotype appeared many times. This chain uses TRBV29-1 with TRBJ2-6, with D tentatively TRBD1 (5 bases). The CDR3 is made up of 15 amino acids. Trimming took off 4 bases at V and 2 bases at J, with 12 bases between the two ends. Germline V CDR1 and CDR2: SQVTM, ANQGSEA. CDR3 in amino acids: CSVGETATGANVLTF. In DNA form, the CDR3 reads TGCAGCGTTGGAGAGACAGCTACTGGGGCCAACGTCCTGACTTTC. The variable domain in full, completed from reference TRBV29-1 and TRBJ2-6, reads SAVISQKPSRDICQRGTSLTIQCQVDSQVTMMFWYRQQPGQSLTLIATANQGSEATYESGFVIDKFPISRPNLTFSTLTVSNMSPEDSSIYLCSVGETATGANVLTFGAGSRLTVL.

There are a few counts of this clonotype. This chain uses TRBV25-1 with TRBJ2-2, with D perhaps given as TRBD1 or TRBD2 (5 bases each). Deletions cut 3 bases from V and 5 bases from J, with 13 bases between. Per the germline V gene, CDR1 is MGHDK and CDR2 is SYGVNS. There are 15 residues in the CDR3. The CDR3 region has the DNA TGTGCCAGCAGTGACATGGGACGCCGAACCGGGGAGCTGTTTTTT. This translates into CASSDMGRRTGELFF.